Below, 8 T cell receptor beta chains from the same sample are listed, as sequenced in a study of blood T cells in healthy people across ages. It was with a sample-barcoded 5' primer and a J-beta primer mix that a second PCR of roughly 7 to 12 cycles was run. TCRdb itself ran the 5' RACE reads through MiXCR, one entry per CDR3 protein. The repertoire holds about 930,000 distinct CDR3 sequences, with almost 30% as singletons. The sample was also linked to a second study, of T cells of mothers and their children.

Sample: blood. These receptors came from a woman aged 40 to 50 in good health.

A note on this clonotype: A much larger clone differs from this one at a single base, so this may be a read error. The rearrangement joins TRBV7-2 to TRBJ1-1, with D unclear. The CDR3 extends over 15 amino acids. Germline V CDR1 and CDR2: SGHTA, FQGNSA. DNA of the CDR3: TGTGTCAGCAGTTATGGACCGGGCGGGAACACTGAAGCTTTCTTT. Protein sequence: CVSSYGPGGNTEAFF.

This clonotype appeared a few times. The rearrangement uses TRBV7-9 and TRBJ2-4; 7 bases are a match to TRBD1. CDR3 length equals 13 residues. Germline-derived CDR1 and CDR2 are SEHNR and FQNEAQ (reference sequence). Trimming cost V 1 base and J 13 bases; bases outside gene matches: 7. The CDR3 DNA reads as TGTGCCAGCAGCTTAGGTGACAGGGCTAGCCAGTACTTC. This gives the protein CASSLGDRASQYF.

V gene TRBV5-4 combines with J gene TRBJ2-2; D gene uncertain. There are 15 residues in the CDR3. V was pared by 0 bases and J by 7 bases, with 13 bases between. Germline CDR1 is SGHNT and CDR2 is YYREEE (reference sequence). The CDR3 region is CASSLAGSSGGELFF. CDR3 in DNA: TGTGCCAGCAGCTTGGCCGGAAGTTCTGGCGGGGAGCTGTTTTTT.

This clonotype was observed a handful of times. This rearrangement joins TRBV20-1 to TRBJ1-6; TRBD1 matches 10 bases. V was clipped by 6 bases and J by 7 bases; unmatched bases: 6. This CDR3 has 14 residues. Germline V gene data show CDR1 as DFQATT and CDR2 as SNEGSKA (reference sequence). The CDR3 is CSAPGQGQNSPLHF. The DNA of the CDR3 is TGCAGTGCCCCGGGACAGGGGCAAAATTCACCCCTCCACTTT.

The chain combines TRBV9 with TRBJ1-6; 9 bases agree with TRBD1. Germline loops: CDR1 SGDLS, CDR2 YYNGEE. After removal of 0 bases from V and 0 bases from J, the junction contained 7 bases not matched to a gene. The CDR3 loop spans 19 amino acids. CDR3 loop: CASSVGRDRESSYNSPLHF. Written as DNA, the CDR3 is TGTGCCAGCAGCGTAGGCCGGGACAGGGAGAGCTCCTATAATTCACCCCTCCACTTT.

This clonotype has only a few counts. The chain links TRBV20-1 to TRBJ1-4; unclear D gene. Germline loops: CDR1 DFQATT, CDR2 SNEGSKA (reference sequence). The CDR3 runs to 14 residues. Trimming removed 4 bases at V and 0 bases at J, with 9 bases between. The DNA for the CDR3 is TGCAGTGCTAATCTTGGATCAACTAATGAAAAACTGTTTTTT. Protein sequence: CSANLGSTNEKLFF.

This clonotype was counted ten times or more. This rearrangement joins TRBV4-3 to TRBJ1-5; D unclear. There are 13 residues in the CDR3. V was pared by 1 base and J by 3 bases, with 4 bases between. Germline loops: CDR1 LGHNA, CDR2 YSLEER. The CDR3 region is CASSQGANQPQHF. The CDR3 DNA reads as TGCGCCAGCAGCCAAGGGGCCAATCAGCCCCAGCATTTT.

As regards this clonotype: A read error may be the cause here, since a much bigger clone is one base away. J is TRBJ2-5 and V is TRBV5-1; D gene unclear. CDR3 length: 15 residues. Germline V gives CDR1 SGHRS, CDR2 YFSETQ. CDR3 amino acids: CATSLVPGEEETQYF. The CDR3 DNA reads TGCGCCACCAGCTTGGTCCCTGGGGAAGAAGAGACCCAGTACTTC.